In this sample, the clone carrying this TCR beta chain turned up a few times. The antigen is unknown. Every participating donor contributed 9.5 to 10 milliliters of peripheral blood through a draw. There were at least 6 micrograms of total RNA extracted from every sample. Using a J-beta primer mix together with a sample-barcoded 5' primer, a second PCR was run for roughly 7 to 11 cycles. Every cDNA was tagged by a template-switch adaptor with 12 random nucleotides. From the 5' RACE reads, TCRdb called clonotypes with MiXCR, one entry per CDR3 protein. The data show around 970,000 distinct CDR3 sequences, roughly half seen once. This record belongs to a study of blood T cells in healthy people across ages. Regarding the study as a whole: Fewer expanded clones and more diversity marked long-lived versus aged donors.

V gave up 5 bases and J gave up 3 bases; unmatched junction bases: 9. The CDR3 loop spans 16 amino acids. Germline V gene lookup returns CDR1 SGHTA and CDR2 FQGNSA. V gene TRBV7-2 combines with J gene TRBJ2-3, with 9 bases that match TRBD2. This sequence was found in an older woman in good health. The specimen was blood. In DNA, the CDR3 is TGTGCCAGCAGCCCGACTAGCGGAAGGACAACAGATACGCAGTATTTT. This sequence encodes CASSPTSGRTTDTQYF.